This TCR beta chain came from a study of human T cells and chemical hapten exposure. The overall study: During the roughly 24-week study period, patients had diphenylcyclopropenone applied to the scalp every week. Patch tests put 0.01% DPC on the upper back, read at 6 days.

Time point of the sample: patch test 3, about 24 weeks after DPC sensitization. The treatment: therapeutic diphenylcyclopropenone sensitization with weekly scalp DPC. Researchers extracted total RNA from unfractionated whole blood. V gave up 2 bases and J gave up 3 bases; unmatched junction bases: 6. The germline V gene encodes CDR1 DFQATT and CDR2 SNEGSKA (reference sequence). The CDR3 sequence is 15 residues long. TCRdb called the RACE reads again in MiXCR, with one record for every CDR3 protein. The table shows 30,000 to 40,000 distinct CDR3 sequences, with over 7.5% occurring only once. This clonotype was counted ten times or more.

V is TRBV20-1 and J is TRBJ2-2; 7 bases line up with TRBD1. The sample in question was whole blood, obtained in connection with sensitization to the hapten diphenylcyclopropenone (DPC). This TCR derives from a man aged 50-59 years with alopecia areata. Some clones in this sample may be carry-over from other donors' samples. CDR3: CSARRGGFDTGELFF. CDR3 nucleotides: TGCAGTGCTAGAAGAGGGGGCTTTGACACCGGGGAGCTGTTTTTT.